This T cell receptor beta chain was identified in a study of blood T cell repertoires in COVID-19 (dated by TCRdb to 2020 to 2021). Broadly, across the study: Collaborator samples came from the United States, Italy and Spain and covered acute and convalescent phases of COVID-19. The material from the prospective study consisted of cDNA or gDNA derived from T cells, B-cell-depleted T cells, or PBMCs. Subjects who had been exposed to COVID-19, were actively infected with it, or had recovered from it provided the deeply sampled blood TCRbeta repertoires that made up the dataset. The repertoires were made available in a free public database intended to serve as a resource for research on the immune response to SARS-CoV-2. Samples came from the ongoing ImmuneRACE study (first 160 participants) plus 1,254 subjects from 6 global collaborators. Sample metadata almost always included a de-identified subject ID, COVID-19 status, age in years and sex. Where available, HLA class I and class II types were taken from metadata supplied by the sample provider and were not determined by assay-based typing. The paper's findings and limits, for the study overall: The amount of clinical and demographic metadata varied by source and participant and was provided uncurated.

TCRbeta CDR3 regions were amplified from genomic DNA using the immunoSEQ Assay, a bias-controlled multiplex PCR. The source study handled its data this way. The number of nucleated cells in each sample was estimated from the amplification of reference gene primers within the assay. To quantify the absolute abundance of each unique TCRbeta CDR3 rearrangement, sequence reads were collapsed and filtered. For each sample, productive Simpson clonality was calculated as the square root of Simpson's diversity index over productive rearrangements. The table was pulled from immuneACCESS by TCRdb, which kept in-frame rearrangements only. Such tables lose some clones; where checked, under half of the loss comes from unresolved V genes, and the rest has no known cause. V, J and clone size derive from that table, while D and trimming were established from the DNA sequence. The sample table contains about 220,000 clones; only one count was recorded for approximately 78% of them. The top ten hold approximately 5.2% of the sample.

One collaborating source in Seattle enrolled patients during active infection and followed them longitudinally through the course of disease. Collaborating institutions collected whole blood in K2EDTA tubes following their own protocols. For TCRbeta analysis, collaborators shipped samples as frozen whole blood, isolated PBMCs, or DNA extracted from either of those sample types. This clone was seen a handful of times. What this receptor recognizes is not known. The record has no base qualities; no much larger clone is one base away. The sample consisted of peripheral blood. This sequence was found in a woman in her 70s with COVID-19, enrolled during active disease.

The DNA sequence follows: TGCGCCAGCAGCTTGGATAGGAACACTGAAGCTTTCTTT. Its translation is CASSLDRNTEAFF. Recombination joined TRBV5-1 with TRBJ1-1, with the D gene not confidently named. CDR1 and CDR2 are drawn from the germline V gene: SGHRS, YFSETQ. V is pared back by 0 bases and J by 1 base, with 4 bases lying between the germline termini. From the cysteine up to the phenylalanine, the CDR3 has a length of 13 residues. CDR3 DNA only is kept here, 39 bases in frame from base 1.